Reported below is one T cell receptor beta chain. The antigen remains undetermined. This entry comes from a study of Graves' ophthalmopathy and Graves' hyperthyroidism. Study in general: Sampling took place at initial diagnosis, with peripheral blood obtained before any treatment.

General observations from the study: Thyroid clonotypes that were expanded above 0.001 frequency mostly also appeared in blood.

Using RNA transcripts, the TCR beta CDR3 regions were amplified. The first-round RT-PCR employed HTBI primers together with the Qiagen OneStep RT-PCR kit. A multiplex PCR was then performed as the second round. TCRdb itself ran the multiplex PCR reads through MiXCR, one entry per CDR3 protein. The sample lists almost 750,000 distinct CDR3 sequences; 35% to 50% were seen once. Clinical symptoms, serum thyroxine, TRAb, thyroid ultrasound and orbital computed tomography formed the basis of diagnosis. The PBMCs had their origin in 10 ml of fresh peripheral blood. Sequenced input: peripheral blood. The clonotype originates from an adult man with Graves' ophthalmopathy.

CDR3 nucleotide sequence: TGTGCCAGTAGTATAGCGTCCGGGACAGGGTTGGACGAGCAGTACTTC. This gives the protein CASSIASGTGLDEQYF. This chain links TRBV19 with TRBJ2-7; 9 nucleotides match TRBD1. The CDR3 loop spans 16 amino acids. J lost 5 bases, V lost 1 base, and 9 bases had no gene match. The germline CDR1 and CDR2 sequences are LNHDA and SQIVND (reference sequence).